This TCR beta chain was identified during a study of CD8 T cell repertoires and influenza (dated by TCRdb to about 2017). Regarding the research as a whole: The cohort consisted of two middle-aged donors plus four healthy influenza A-immune young adults aged 18 to 29. The study profiled the M1-restricted CD8 T cell repertoire of several healthy donors by next-generation sequencing of both TCRalpha and TCRbeta chains. What the research found in general, with its limitations: Although in vitro expansion could skew the repertoire, no significant skewing was found when 18 TRBV families were compared before and after expansion. In every donor, TRBV19 was the dominant gene in the M1-specific TCRbeta repertoire, making up roughly 50% to 89.5% of sequences. An average of roughly 440 unique M1-specific TCRbeta clonotypes (range about 150-1,000) was carried per donor, suggesting that repertoire diversity was underestimated by earlier methods. The canonical 11-mer xRSx CDR3beta motif made up only about half of M1-specific TCRs, while a 10-mer xGxY motif contributed around 10%. Sequence abundance could be biased by the use of cDNA templates through expression, reverse transcription or PCR, although unique clonotype numbers would not be affected.

This clone is identified as hyperexpanded (1% or more). No base quality values were provided; no much bigger clone lies one nucleotide off. For around 3 weeks, CD8 T cells were restimulated once a week with irradiated TAP-deficient T2 cells pulsed with peptide (roughly 0.96 uM). Prior influenza exposure was inferred from donor age and from positive M1 tetramer staining, which was observed in every donor. Every 3 to 4 days, the cultures were fed with AIM-V medium containing human serum, MLA-144 supernatant and recombinant IL-2. Peripheral blood mononuclear cells were obtained from fresh blood samples by Ficoll Paque Plus density separation. Positive selection with human CD8 MicroBeads was used to enrich CD8 T cells from the PBMCs. M1 dextramer-positive CD8 T cells were FACS-sorted from the expanded cultures and lysed for RNA isolation. The RNeasy Mini kit was used to extract total RNA, and the SuperScript VILO kit was used to synthesize cDNA from around 100-300 ng RNA. CDR3 regions were amplified using multiplexed V- and J-gene primers, which had been designed to reduce differential amplification bias. The immunoSEQ platform was used for CDR3 amplification and high-throughput sequencing of TCRalpha and TCRbeta. Per the source publication's procedure: The sequencing data were analyzed in immunoSEQ Analyzer 2.0, with the analysis covering V gene frequency, CDR3 length and V/J pairing. Repertoire analyses kept only productive rearrangements that lacked stop codons. Shannon and Simpson diversity indices were used to quantify clonotype diversity in each donor. IMGT conventions were followed for CDR3 definitions, and WebLogo sequence logos were used to visualize conserved CDR3 motifs. To limit the effect of sequence-frequency bias, gene-usage abundance was additionally recomputed from unique clonotype counts. This immuneACCESS table, as held by TCRdb, lists in-frame sequences with V and J called but not all clones. Of the missing ones, under half trace to an unresolved V gene in checked studies; the others have no known cause. The V and J calls and the clone size are those of that table, but D and trimming were determined from the DNA. Present in this sample are several hundred clones, over 25% of which were seen just once. Around 49% of the sample is in the top ten clones.

V gives up 5 bases and J gives up 1 base, and the segment between their germline ends measures 6 bases. The CDR3 goes from the cysteine to the phenylalanine over 13 residues. Kept here is only the CDR3 DNA, which spans 39 bases and is read in frame from base 1. The germline V gene provides CDR1 MGHDK and CDR2 SYGVNS. This receptor was taken from a person aged 18 to 35 in good health. The sequence links TRBV25-1 to TRBJ1-5; tentative D gene TRBD1, with 5 bases matching. The sequenced sample was M1 dextramer-binding CD8+ T cells from cultured PBMCs. The cell subset or site label on this specimen signifies: CD8 T cells sorted as dextramer-positive for the influenza matrix M1 58-66 peptide. The CDR3 region: CASSRQSNQPQHF. At the DNA level, the sequence is TGTGCCAGCAGTCGACAGAGCAATCAGCCCCAGCATTTT.